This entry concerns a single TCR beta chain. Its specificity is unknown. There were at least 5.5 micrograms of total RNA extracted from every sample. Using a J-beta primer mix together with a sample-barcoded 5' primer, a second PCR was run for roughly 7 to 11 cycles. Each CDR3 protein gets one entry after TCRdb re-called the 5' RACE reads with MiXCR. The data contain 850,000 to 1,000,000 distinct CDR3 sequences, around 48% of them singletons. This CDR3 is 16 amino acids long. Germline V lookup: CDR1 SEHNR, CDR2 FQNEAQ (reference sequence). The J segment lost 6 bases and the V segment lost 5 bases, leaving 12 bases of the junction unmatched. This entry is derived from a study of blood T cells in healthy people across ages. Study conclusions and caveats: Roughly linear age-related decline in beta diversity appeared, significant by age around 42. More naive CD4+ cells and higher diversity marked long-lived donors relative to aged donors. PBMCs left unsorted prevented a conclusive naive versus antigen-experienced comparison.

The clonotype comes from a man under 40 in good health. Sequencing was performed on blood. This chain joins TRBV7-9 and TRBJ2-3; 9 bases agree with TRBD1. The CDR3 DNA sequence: TGTGCCAGCAGCGCTAGTGGACAGGGGAAGTCGGATACGCAGTATTTT. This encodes CASSASGQGKSDTQYF.